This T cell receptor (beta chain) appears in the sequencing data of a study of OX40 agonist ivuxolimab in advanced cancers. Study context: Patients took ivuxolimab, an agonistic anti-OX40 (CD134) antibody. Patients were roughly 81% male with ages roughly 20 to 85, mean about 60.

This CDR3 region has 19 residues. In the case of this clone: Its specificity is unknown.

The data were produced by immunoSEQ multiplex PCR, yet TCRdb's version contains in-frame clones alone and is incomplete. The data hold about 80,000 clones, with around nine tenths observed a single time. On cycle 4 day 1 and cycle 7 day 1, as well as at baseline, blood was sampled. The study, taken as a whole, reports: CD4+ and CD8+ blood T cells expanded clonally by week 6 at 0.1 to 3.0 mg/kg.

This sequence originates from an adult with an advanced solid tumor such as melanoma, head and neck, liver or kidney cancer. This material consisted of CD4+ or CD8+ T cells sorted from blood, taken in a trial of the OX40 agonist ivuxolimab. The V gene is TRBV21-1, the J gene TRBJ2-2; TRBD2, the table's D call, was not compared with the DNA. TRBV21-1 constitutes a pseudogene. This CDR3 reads CASSPTSLAGGRLGGELFF. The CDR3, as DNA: TGTGCCAGCAGCCCAACGTCCCTAGCGGGAGGGCGGCTTGGCGGGGAGCTGTTTTTT.